The clone carrying this T cell receptor beta chain came up many times. What it recognizes is unknown. The CDR3 has 16 residues. Trimming removed 6 bases from V and 2 bases from J; junction bases left unmatched: 9. The sample belongs to a study of identical twins. Study-wide points: These conclusions were based on statistical analysis (cross-sectional, not following the same donors). Those out-of-frame alpha sequences shared by twins showed an excess of low generation probability.

MiXCR was run by TCRdb on the 5' RACE reads, yielding one entry per CDR3 protein. The profile covers 450,000 or so distinct CDR3 sequences, with approximately 17% appearing a single time and 9.5% to 15% taken by the ten largest. All of the donors were Caucasians in good health. The chain couples TRBV12-3 or TRBV12-4 to TRBJ2-4, with 8 positions matching TRBD1. This clonotype originated in a man between 45 and 60 years old in good health. What was sequenced was naive T cells sorted from blood. This CDR3 is CASSVQGAGSKNIQYF. The CDR3 coding sequence is TGTGCCAGCAGCGTCCAGGGGGCCGGGTCCAAAAACATTCAGTACTTC.